These T cell receptor beta chains were read from a single sample in a study of beta chain features in type 1 diabetes. Here immunoSEQ multiplex PCR was the method, and the copy in TCRdb shows in-frame clones only, minus some. The sample holds fewer than 500,000 clones, around 14% seen once. The material sequenced was naive CD4+ T cells from blood. The receptor set was obtained from a man aged 30 to 45 in good health. The CDR3 runs from the conserved cysteine through the conserved F or W. The D gene is left open where the match is weak. Not every row has a clone size; where given, it reads once, few, many or a size class.

abundance: .; j_gene: TRBJ2-3; d_gene: TRBD2; len: 15; v_gene: TRBV6-4; CDR3nt: TGTGCCAGCAGTGGTATTGGCGGGGGTACAGATACGCAGTATTTT; CDR3aa: CASSGIGGGTDTQYF
abundance: few; j_gene: TRBJ1-5; d_gene: .; len: 13; v_gene: TRBV30; CDR3nt: TGTGCCTGGAGTGGGGGGGCGGGTCAGCCCCAGCATTTT; CDR3aa: CAWSGGAGQPQHF
abundance: few; j_gene: TRBJ2-1; d_gene: TRBD2; len: 16; v_gene: TRBV7-2; CDR3nt: TGTGCCAGCAGCTTAGAGCGGGGAGGGCCAAGTGGTGAGCAGTTCTTC; CDR3aa: CASSLERGGPSGEQFF
abundance: .; j_gene: TRBJ1-4; d_gene: .; len: 15; v_gene: TRBV19; CDR3nt: TGTGCCAGTAGTATGATTCTTGGGCCTAGTGAAAAACTGTTTTTT; CDR3aa: CASSMILGPSEKLFF
abundance: .; j_gene: TRBJ1-4; d_gene: TRBD1; len: 15; v_gene: TRBV9; CDR3nt: TGTGCCAGCAGCGGGGGACAGGGGACTTTTGAAAAACTGTTTTTT; CDR3aa: CASSGGQGTFEKLFF
abundance: .; j_gene: TRBJ2-5; d_gene: .; len: 11; v_gene: TRBV20-1; CDR3nt: TGCAGTGCTGCAGGGCGAGAGACCCAGTACTTC; CDR3aa: CSAAGRETQYF
abundance: once; j_gene: TRBJ2-3; d_gene: .; len: 14; v_gene: TRBV6-5; CDR3nt: TGTGCCAGCAGTTACTCGGGTTTCACAGATACGCAGTATTTT; CDR3aa: CASSYSGFTDTQYF
abundance: .; j_gene: TRBJ2-5; d_gene: .; len: 15; v_gene: TRBV6-5; CDR3nt: TGTGCCAGCAAAGATATCCGGGGGACCCAAGAGACCCAGTACTTC; CDR3aa: CASKDIRGTQETQYF
abundance: few; j_gene: TRBJ2-3; d_gene: TRBD1; len: 14; v_gene: TRBV9; CDR3nt: TGTGCCAGCAGCGGTTCAAACGGACAGGGTACGCAGTATTTT; CDR3aa: CASSGSNGQGTQYF
abundance: few; j_gene: TRBJ2-3; d_gene: TRBD2; len: 16; v_gene: TRBV30; CDR3nt: TGTGCCTGGAACGGGGGACTAGCGGGAGTCGCAGATACGCAGTATTTT; CDR3aa: CAWNGGLAGVADTQYF
abundance: few; j_gene: TRBJ1-4; d_gene: .; len: 15; v_gene: TRBV4-3; CDR3nt: TGCGCCAGCAGCCAAGGAGCGGGGGCTAATGAAAAACTGTTTTTT; CDR3aa: CASSQGAGANEKLFF
abundance: .; j_gene: TRBJ2-1; d_gene: TRBD2; len: 14; v_gene: TRBV10-3; CDR3nt: TGTGCCATCAGTCCCTCTAGCGGGGATGGGGAGCAGTTCTTC; CDR3aa: CAISPSSGDGEQFF
abundance: once; j_gene: TRBJ2-3; d_gene: TRBD2; len: 15; v_gene: TRBV2; CDR3nt: TGTGCCAGCAGTTCACTAGCGGGACGCACAGATACGCAGTATTTT; CDR3aa: CASSSLAGRTDTQYF
abundance: few; j_gene: TRBJ1-1; d_gene: .; len: 14; v_gene: TRBV5-6; CDR3nt: TGTGCCAGCAGCTACGGGACTACTAGGAACAAAGCTTTCTTT; CDR3aa: CASSYGTTRNKAFF
abundance: .; j_gene: TRBJ2-1; d_gene: TRBD1; len: 15; v_gene: TRBV9; CDR3nt: TGTGCCAGCAGCGTAGATGCAGGGGGCCACAATGAGCAGTTCTTC; CDR3aa: CASSVDAGGHNEQFF
abundance: few; j_gene: TRBJ1-1; d_gene: .; len: 13; v_gene: TRBV14; CDR3nt: TGTGCCAGCAGCCAATTTGGGGGCACTGAAGCTTTCTTT; CDR3aa: CASSQFGGTEAFF
abundance: few; j_gene: TRBJ2-3; d_gene: .; len: 15; v_gene: TRBV2; CDR3nt: TGTGCCAGCACCTACGACATTCTCCCCACAGATACGCAGTATTTT; CDR3aa: CASTYDILPTDTQYF
abundance: few; j_gene: TRBJ1-1; d_gene: TRBD1; len: 16; v_gene: TRBV7-9; CDR3nt: TGTGCCAGCAGCTTACCACAGGGGACAGTGAACACTGAAGCTTTCTTT; CDR3aa: CASSLPQGTVNTEAFF
abundance: few; j_gene: TRBJ1-2; d_gene: TRBD1; len: 14; v_gene: TRBV7-2; CDR3nt: TGTGCCAGCAGCTCCGGACAGGGAAGCTATGGCTACACCTTC; CDR3aa: CASSSGQGSYGYTF
abundance: .; j_gene: TRBJ2-2; d_gene: TRBD1; len: 13; v_gene: TRBV29-1; CDR3nt: TGCAGCGGGGGACAGGGGGCTGCCGGGGAGCTGTTTTTT; CDR3aa: CSGGQGAAGELFF
abundance: .; j_gene: TRBJ2-1; d_gene: .; len: 13; v_gene: TRBV7-9; CDR3nt: TGTGCCAGCAGCTTAGGGGAATACAATGAGCAGTTCTTC; CDR3aa: CASSLGEYNEQFF
abundance: few; j_gene: TRBJ2-7; d_gene: .; len: 14; v_gene: TRBV14; CDR3nt: TGTGCCAGCAGCCCGAGGACAGTCTCCTACGAGCAGTACTTC; CDR3aa: CASSPRTVSYEQYF
abundance: .; j_gene: TRBJ1-2; d_gene: .; len: 12; v_gene: TRBV6-5; CDR3nt: TGTGCCAGCAGGACCGGGATCTATGGCTACACCTTC; CDR3aa: CASRTGIYGYTF
abundance: few; j_gene: TRBJ2-3; d_gene: .; len: 14; v_gene: TRBV14; CDR3nt: TGTGCCAGCAGCCAAGAGCGACGCACAGATACGCAGTATTTT; CDR3aa: CASSQERRTDTQYF
abundance: few; j_gene: TRBJ1-1; d_gene: .; len: 13; v_gene: TRBV19; CDR3nt: TGTGCCAGTAGTATCCGGGGGATCACTGAAGCTTTCTTT; CDR3aa: CASSIRGITEAFF
abundance: .; j_gene: TRBJ1-6; d_gene: .; len: 13; v_gene: TRBV29-1; CDR3nt: TGCAGCGTTGCCCGGGAACTAAATTCACCCCTCCACTTT; CDR3aa: CSVARELNSPLHF
abundance: few; j_gene: TRBJ2-6; d_gene: .; len: 13; v_gene: TRBV23-1; CDR3nt: TGCGCCAGCAGTCAACCCGGGGCCAACGTCCTGACTTTC; CDR3aa: CASSQPGANVLTF
abundance: .; j_gene: TRBJ2-7; d_gene: .; len: 14; v_gene: TRBV18; CDR3nt: TGTGCCAGCTCTCCCGGGCCAAGCTCCTACGAGCAGTACTTC; CDR3aa: CASSPGPSSYEQYF
abundance: .; j_gene: TRBJ1-1; d_gene: .; len: 17; v_gene: TRBV5-1; CDR3nt: TGCGCCAGCAGCTCTGGGGTCGGTGTGGGGCAGGACACTGAAGCTTTCTTT; CDR3aa: CASSSGVGVGQDTEAFF
abundance: few; j_gene: TRBJ2-6; d_gene: .; len: 17; v_gene: TRBV27; CDR3nt: TGTGCCAGCAGTTCGGTAACAAGGTCTTCTGGGGCCAACGTCCTGACTTTC; CDR3aa: CASSSVTRSSGANVLTF
abundance: .; j_gene: TRBJ2-4; d_gene: TRBD2; len: 20; v_gene: TRBV4-1; CDR3nt: TGCGCCAGCAGCCAAGCCTTCGGAGCGGGGGGACCTTTAGGCAAAAACATTCAGTACTTC; CDR3aa: CASSQAFGAGGPLGKNIQYF
abundance: .; j_gene: TRBJ2-2; d_gene: .; len: 15; v_gene: TRBV5-1; CDR3nt: TGCGCCAGCAGACCCGCAGGGTCTGGCACCGGGGAGCTGTTTTTT; CDR3aa: CASRPAGSGTGELFF
abundance: .; j_gene: TRBJ2-2; d_gene: .; len: 13; v_gene: TRBV5-4; CDR3nt: TGTGCCAGCAGCTTGCCCCACACCGGGGAGCTGTTTTTT; CDR3aa: CASSLPHTGELFF
abundance: .; j_gene: TRBJ1-6; d_gene: .; len: 16; v_gene: TRBV7-9; CDR3nt: TGTGCCAGCAGCCCGGGACAAACAGGGTGGGATTCACCCCTCCACTTT; CDR3aa: CASSPGQTGWDSPLHF
abundance: .; j_gene: TRBJ1-1; d_gene: TRBD1; len: 13; v_gene: TRBV29-1; CDR3nt: TGCAGCGATCGGACAGGGGCGGACACTGAAGCTTTCTTT; CDR3aa: CSDRTGADTEAFF
abundance: .; j_gene: TRBJ2-1; d_gene: TRBD2; len: 15; v_gene: TRBV5-6; CDR3nt: TGTGCCAGCAGCCCGGGACTAGCGACCTACAATGAGCAGTTCTTC; CDR3aa: CASSPGLATYNEQFF
abundance: .; j_gene: TRBJ2-5; d_gene: .; len: 11; v_gene: TRBV15; CDR3nt: TGTGCCACCAGCAACCAAGAGACCCAGTACTTC; CDR3aa: CATSNQETQYF
abundance: .; j_gene: TRBJ2-1; d_gene: .; len: 15; v_gene: TRBV9; CDR3nt: TGTGCCAGCAGCCCAACGGGGAGCTCCTACAATGAGCAGTTCTTC; CDR3aa: CASSPTGSSYNEQFF
abundance: many; j_gene: TRBJ2-5; d_gene: .; len: 14; v_gene: TRBV13; CDR3nt: TGTGCCAGCGCCCGAAGGGACGGCCAAGAGACCCAGTACTTC; CDR3aa: CASARRDGQETQYF
abundance: few; j_gene: TRBJ2-5; d_gene: TRBD1; len: 13; v_gene: TRBV5-1; CDR3nt: TGCGCCAGCAGCCTGGACAGGGCAGAGACCCAGTACTTC; CDR3aa: CASSLDRAETQYF
abundance: .; j_gene: TRBJ2-5; d_gene: .; len: 12; v_gene: TRBV5-1; CDR3nt: TGCGCCAGCAGCTTGGCCGGCGAGACCCAGTACTTC; CDR3aa: CASSLAGETQYF
abundance: .; j_gene: TRBJ2-1; d_gene: .; len: 13; v_gene: TRBV9; CDR3nt: TGTGCCAGCAGCAACGGGAATTACAATGAGCAGTTCTTC; CDR3aa: CASSNGNYNEQFF
abundance: few; j_gene: TRBJ1-2; d_gene: TRBD1; len: 14; v_gene: TRBV2; CDR3nt: TGTGCCAGCAGTACGGACAGGGTTAGCTATGGCTACACCTTC; CDR3aa: CASSTDRVSYGYTF
abundance: few; j_gene: TRBJ2-3; d_gene: .; len: 15; v_gene: TRBV7-9; CDR3nt: TGTGCCAGCCTTGGGCTGGGCAGGGGCACAGATACGCAGTATTTT; CDR3aa: CASLGLGRGTDTQYF
abundance: few; j_gene: TRBJ2-5; d_gene: .; len: 15; v_gene: TRBV7-2; CDR3nt: TGTGCCAGCAGCCTAAGTCCTAGCAGGCAAGAGACCCAGTACTTC; CDR3aa: CASSLSPSRQETQYF
abundance: few; j_gene: TRBJ2-7; d_gene: TRBD1; len: 14; v_gene: TRBV5-4; CDR3nt: TGTGCCAGCAGCTCCGGGACAGGGAGATACGAGCAGTACTTC; CDR3aa: CASSSGTGRYEQYF
abundance: .; j_gene: TRBJ2-3; d_gene: .; len: 16; v_gene: TRBV4-3; CDR3nt: TGCGCCAGCAGCCGCCTTAAGACGGAGTTGGGAGATACGCAGTATTTT; CDR3aa: CASSRLKTELGDTQYF
abundance: .; j_gene: TRBJ2-3; d_gene: .; len: 15; v_gene: TRBV7-7; CDR3nt: TGTGCCAGCAGCTCAGGACAGGGAGGGACAGATACGCAGTATTTT; CDR3aa: CASSSGQGGTDTQYF
abundance: few; j_gene: TRBJ1-6; d_gene: TRBD1; len: 15; v_gene: TRBV10-3; CDR3nt: TGTGCCATCAGAAGGACAGGGGAAACGGATTCACCCCTCCACTTT; CDR3aa: CAIRRTGETDSPLHF
abundance: few; j_gene: TRBJ2-5; d_gene: TRBD1; len: 12; v_gene: TRBV19; CDR3nt: TGTGCCAGCAGACAGGGCCAAGAGACCCAGTACTTC; CDR3aa: CASRQGQETQYF
abundance: few; j_gene: TRBJ2-3; d_gene: TRBD1; len: 14; v_gene: TRBV6-5; CDR3nt: TGTGCCAGCAGCCGGGACAGTCTCACAGATACGCAGTATTTT; CDR3aa: CASSRDSLTDTQYF
abundance: few; j_gene: TRBJ2-7; d_gene: TRBD1; len: 15; v_gene: TRBV7-9; CDR3nt: TGTGCCAGCAGCGATACAGGGGTGGGCTCCTACGAGCAGTACTTC; CDR3aa: CASSDTGVGSYEQYF
abundance: few; j_gene: TRBJ2-1; d_gene: .; len: 14; v_gene: TRBV11-2; CDR3nt: TGTGCCAGCTCCCCCGGCCCAGGGAACCATGAGCAGTTCTTC; CDR3aa: CASSPGPGNHEQFF
abundance: .; j_gene: TRBJ2-1; d_gene: .; len: 11; v_gene: TRBV29-1; CDR3nt: TGCAGCGTGGCCGTCTACAATGAGCAGTTCTTC; CDR3aa: CSVAVYNEQFF
abundance: .; j_gene: TRBJ1-3; d_gene: TRBD1; len: 15; v_gene: TRBV25-1; CDR3nt: TGTGCCAGCAGTGGGGACAGGGGGCTAGGAAACACCATATATTTT; CDR3aa: CASSGDRGLGNTIYF
abundance: .; j_gene: TRBJ1-2; d_gene: TRBD1; len: 13; v_gene: TRBV7-2; CDR3nt: TGTGCCAGCAGATCGACAGGGGCGGAGGGCTACACCTTC; CDR3aa: CASRSTGAEGYTF
abundance: .; j_gene: TRBJ2-5; d_gene: TRBD2; len: 15; v_gene: TRBV7-6; CDR3nt: TGTGCCAGCAGCTTAGGGACTAGCGGGCAAGAGACCCAGTACTTC; CDR3aa: CASSLGTSGQETQYF
abundance: .; j_gene: TRBJ2-1; d_gene: .; len: 12; v_gene: TRBV10-3; CDR3nt: TGTGCCATCAGTGACCAATACAATGAGCAGTTCTTC; CDR3aa: CAISDQYNEQFF
abundance: .; j_gene: TRBJ2-1; d_gene: TRBD2; len: 15; v_gene: TRBV9; CDR3nt: TGTGCCAGCAGCGTAGCGCTAGCGGGAGGGCCGTACCAGTTCTTC; CDR3aa: CASSVALAGGPYQFF
abundance: few; j_gene: TRBJ2-1; d_gene: .; len: 14; v_gene: TRBV7-9; CDR3nt: TGTGCCAGCAGCTTAGAGACTATCTACAATGAGCAGTTCTTC; CDR3aa: CASSLETIYNEQFF